These 29 T cell receptor beta chains share one sample of origin, sequenced in a study of T cell repertoires in cytomegalovirus infection. Using its own MiXCR run on the reads, TCRdb lists one record per CDR3 protein. The sample lists 200,000 to 300,000 distinct CDR3 sequences, approximately 14% seen once, with 8.5% to 9% in the top ten. Sequenced: PBMCs. These TCRs come from a human donor in good health (CMV status not recorded). Some clones in this sample may be carry-over from other donors' samples.

V usage is TRBV20-1 and J usage is TRBJ2-7, with 7 bases that match TRBD1. V lost 5 bases to trimming and J lost 3 bases; unmatched junction nucleotides: 10. In germline, CDR1 is DFQATT, CDR2 SNEGSKA (reference sequence). The CDR3 consists of 14 residues. As DNA, the CDR3 is TGCAGTGCTGAACGGACAGGCCGGGGCTACGAGCAGTACTTC. Amino acid sequence: CSAERTGRGYEQYF.

This clonotype was seen repeatedly, ten times or more. V is TRBV20-1 and J is TRBJ1-6; D call uncertain. The germline gives CDR1 DFQATT, CDR2 SNEGSKA (reference sequence). The V end lost 0 bases, the J end lost 4 bases, and 19 bases lay between the germline ends. CDR3 size: 18 residues. Written as DNA, the CDR3 is TGCAGTGCTAGAGATAGTTGGCAGCAAACCCGTTATAATTCACCCCTCCACTTT. It is translated as CSARDSWQQTRYNSPLHF.

This clonotype has ten or more counts. This chain uses TRBV7-2 with TRBJ2-5, with no clear D. From germline, CDR1 is SGHTA and CDR2 FQGNSA. The ends were cut back, 5 bases at V and 2 bases at J, with 12 bases in the middle. The CDR3 has 14 amino acids. CDR3 nucleotides: TGTGCCAGCAGCGTAGATGTATCTCAAGAGACCCAGTACTTC. Translation: CASSVDVSQETQYF.

This clonotype was picked up many times. V is TRBV12-5 and J is TRBJ2-3; D is ambiguous. The CDR3 loop spans 13 amino acids. V gave up 1 base and J gave up 4 bases, with 6 bases separating them. Looked up from germline, CDR1 is LGHNT and CDR2 is FRNRAP. Here the CDR3 DNA reads TGTGCTAGTGGTTTGGACCTGGCAGATACGCAGTATTTT. Residues: CASGLDLADTQYF.

The genes are TRBV6-5 and TRBJ2-1; TRBD2 might be the D (6 bases). This CDR3 has 14 amino acids. Germline V gene data show CDR1 as MNHEY and CDR2 as SVGAGI. Trimming pared 6 bases from V and 10 bases from J, leaving 19 bases between. This chain's CDR3 is CASRAPGEMGEQFF. The CDR3 DNA follows: TGTGCCAGCAGAGCCCCGGGAGAAATGGGGGAGCAGTTCTTC.

This clonotype has at least ten counts. This chain joins TRBV7-2 and TRBJ1-3, with 9 bases aligning to TRBD1. Germline V gene lookup returns CDR1 SGHTA and CDR2 FQGNSA. CDR3 length: 16 residues. J lost 4 bases, V lost 1 base, and 5 bases had no gene match. CDR3 protein: CASSLEGQGSGNTIYF. In nucleotides, the CDR3 is TGTGCCAGCAGCTTAGAGGGACAGGGATCCGGAAACACCATATATTTT.

Ten or more counts support this clonotype. The J gene is TRBJ2-1, the V gene TRBV7-2; TRBD1 agrees at 8 bases. CDR1 is SGHTA and CDR2 is FQGNSA in the germline V gene. The CDR3 is 15 residues long. J lost 5 bases, V lost 5 bases, and 8 bases had no gene match. CDR3 bases: TGTGCCAGCAGCAACAACAGGGGGTTAAACAATGAGCAGTTCTTC. It translates to CASSNNRGLNNEQFF.

This clonotype was seen at least ten times. The chain has TRBV7-9 and TRBJ1-1, with D possibly matching TRBD1 (5 bases). The CDR3 contains 17 residues. V lost 2 bases, J lost 3 bases, and 19 bases lay in between. CDR1 SEHNR and CDR2 FQNEAQ come from the germline V gene (reference sequence). The CDR3 loop reads CASSLRVWGVHDTEAFF. Written as DNA, the CDR3 is TGTGCCAGCAGCTTAAGGGTTTGGGGGGTTCATGACACTGAAGCTTTCTTT.

This clonotype was seen a handful of times. The genes are TRBV12-3 or TRBV12-4 and TRBJ1-1; TRBD1 might be the D (6 bases). The CDR3 spans 11 residues. The V and J ends lost 7 bases and 8 bases respectively, with 11 bases between them. DNA of the CDR3: TGTGCCAGCACCCGAACAGGGGAAGCTTTCTTT. This codes for CASTRTGEAFF.

This clonotype came up many times. V and J are TRBV29-1 and TRBJ1-4, with D possibly matching TRBD1 (5 bases). V was trimmed by 5 bases and J by 3 bases, leaving 10 bases between them. The V gene's germline CDR1 is SQVTM and CDR2 ANQGSEA. The CDR3 runs 13 residues. CDR3 loop: CSVWNRPNEKLFF. The CDR3 nucleotides read TGCAGCGTTTGGAACAGGCCTAATGAAAAACTGTTTTTT.

This clonotype was detected many times. The genes are TRBV19 and TRBJ2-7; D remains ambiguous. The CDR3 totals 15 residues. Trimming removed 3 bases from V and 0 bases from J, with 12 bases in between. From germline, CDR1 is LNHDA and CDR2 SQIVND (reference sequence). The CDR3 spells CASSMSLPISYEQYF. In DNA form, the CDR3 reads TGTGCCAGTAGTATGTCACTACCGATCTCCTACGAGCAGTACTTC.

This clonotype was observed a few times. In nucleotides, the CDR3 is TGTGCCAGCAGTCCGCCCCTAGTGGCGAGTTTCTACGAGCAGTACTTC. The encoded protein is CASSPPLVASFYEQYF. The V gene is TRBV28, the J gene TRBJ2-7; no definite D call. Germline V lookup: CDR1 MDHEN, CDR2 SYDVKM. CDR3 length equals 16 residues. With 5 bases removed from V and 3 bases from J, the gap between germline ends came to 20 bases.

This chain uses TRBV3-1 with TRBJ2-1; 10 bases are a match to TRBD2. V lost 1 base to trimming and J lost 5 bases; unmatched junction nucleotides: 5. This CDR3 comprises 16 residues. The germline V gene has CDR1 LGHDT and CDR2 YNNKEL (reference sequence). CDR3 sequence (DNA): TGTGCCAGCAGCCAAGGACTAGCGGGCCTCAACAATGAGCAGTTCTTC. Its protein is CASSQGLAGLNNEQFF.

This clonotype was detected a few times. The chain joins TRBV13 to TRBJ2-7, with 8 bases identical to TRBD1. Looked up from germline, CDR1 is PRHDT and CDR2 is FYEKMQ (reference sequence). V lost 5 bases, J lost 4 bases, and 7 bases stayed unmatched. This CDR3 is built from 14 residues. Written as DNA, the CDR3 is TGTGCCAGCAGCCCGTCAGGACAGGGTTACGAGCAGTACTTC. Its protein is CASSPSGQGYEQYF.

The table lists this clonotype with a few counts. The chain has TRBV3-1 and TRBJ2-1, with TRBD1 matching over 10 bases. V was pared by 1 base and J by 7 bases, with 7 bases of the junction left unmatched. CDR1 LGHDT and CDR2 YNNKEL come from the germline V gene (reference sequence). CDR3 size: 16 residues. The CDR3 nucleotides read TGTGCCAGCAGCCAAGGCAAGACAGGGGGCTGGAATGAGCAGTTCTTC. It translates to CASSQGKTGGWNEQFF.

This clonotype showed up many times. The chain joins TRBV11-2 to TRBJ1-1; unclear D gene. Germline V gives CDR1 SGHAT, CDR2 FQNNGV. The CDR3 has 12 residues. The V gene lost 5 bases and the J gene lost 1 base, with 5 bases spanning the gap. The CDR3 DNA reads TGTGCCAGCAGCCCGAAGAACACTGAAGCTTTCTTT. Protein sequence: CASSPKNTEAFF.

The chain couples TRBV2 to TRBJ2-3; D perhaps matches TRBD1 (6 bases). V shed 8 bases and J shed 6 bases, with 12 bases lying between them. Per the germline V gene, CDR1 is SNHLY and CDR2 is FYNNEI. This CDR3 comprises 12 residues. The CDR3 nucleotides read TGTGCCAGCGGTCCTACAGGGGATACGCAGTATTTT. Its protein product is CASGPTGDTQYF.

There are many counts of this clonotype. V usage is TRBV7-2 and J usage is TRBJ2-7; TRBD2 agrees at 10 bases. V shed 1 base and J 4 bases; nucleotides not matched to a gene: 4. CDR3 length: 15 amino acids. The germline gives CDR1 SGHTA, CDR2 FQGNSA. CDR3 region: CASSLELAGHYEQYF. The CDR3 DNA sequence: TGTGCCAGCAGCTTAGAACTAGCGGGACATTACGAGCAGTACTTC.

In its sample, this clonotype was seen a few times. The chain couples TRBV29-1 to TRBJ2-3, with 7 bases lining up with TRBD1. This CDR3 has 15 residues. The V gene's germline CDR1 is SQVTM and CDR2 ANQGSEA. The V and J ends lost 4 bases and 0 bases, in that order; junction bases with no gene match: 7. The CDR3 DNA sequence: TGCAGCGTTGGCAACAGGGGTTCTAGCACAGATACGCAGTATTTT. Its protein product is CSVGNRGSSTDTQYF.

This clonotype was counted ten times or more. This rearrangement joins TRBV6-5 to TRBJ2-7; unclear D gene. Germline V gene data show CDR1 as MNHEY and CDR2 as SVGAGI. The ends were cut back, 0 bases at V and 3 bases at J, with 6 bases in the middle. The CDR3 consists of 13 residues. The CDR3 loop reads CASSYSGNYEQYF. The CDR3 coding sequence is TGTGCCAGCAGTTACTCAGGCAACTACGAGCAGTACTTC.

This clonotype was detected ten times or more. The genes are TRBV6-2 or TRBV6-3 and TRBJ1-5; TRBD1 is a possible D gene (6 bases). This CDR3 has 17 amino acids. Trimming cost V 5 bases and J 5 bases, with 22 bases left between them. Germline V lookup: CDR1 MNHEY, CDR2 SVGEGT. The CDR3 nucleotides read TGTGCCAGCAGTCCTCACTTAGGGGGACCATCGGATCAGCCCCAGCATTTT. This codes for CASSPHLGGPSDQPQHF.

This clonotype was counted ten times or more. The rearrangement links TRBV12-3 or TRBV12-4 to TRBJ1-6; no clear D. V shed 5 bases and J shed 0 bases, with 8 bases lying between them. The CDR3 runs 15 residues. The CDR3 protein is CASSIGSSYNSPLHF. CDR3 DNA: TGTGCCAGCAGTATCGGTAGCTCCTATAATTCACCCCTCCACTTT.

This clonotype was found many times. V gene TRBV19 combines with J gene TRBJ2-3, with 8 bases matching TRBD1. The junction had 13 bases not matched to a gene; V was cut back by 5 bases and J by 6 bases. The CDR3 covers 16 residues. In germline, CDR1 is LNHDA, CDR2 SQIVND (reference sequence). CDR3 loop: CASSGYGTGSLDTQYF. As DNA, the CDR3 is TGTGCCAGTAGTGGTTACGGGACAGGTTCTCTGGATACGCAGTATTTT.

The chain is built from TRBV20-1 and TRBJ1-4, with D perhaps matching TRBD1 (6 bases). The CDR3 has 14 residues. Trimming took 0 bases from V and 7 from J, leaving 12 bases between them. CDR1 is DFQATT and CDR2 is SNEGSKA in the germline V gene (reference sequence). This chain's CDR3 is CSARDRGAGEKLFF. CDR3 nucleotides: TGCAGTGCTAGAGATAGGGGGGCGGGTGAAAAACTGTTTTTT.

The chain is built from TRBV7-9 and TRBJ2-1; 9 bases are shared with TRBD2. The CDR3 runs 13 residues. V lost 9 bases and J lost 9; bases outside the gene matches: 9. Germline V gene data show CDR1 as SEHNR and CDR2 as FQNEAQ (reference sequence). The CDR3 DNA is TGTGCCAGTTCGGGACTAGCTGTTGGTGAGCAGTTCTTC. This codes for CASSGLAVGEQFF.

This clonotype occurred many times. V and J are TRBV7-4 and TRBJ2-1; 8 bases line up with TRBD2. Losses at the gene ends were 9 bases for V and 4 bases for J; bases not matched to a gene: 8. This CDR3 is built from 14 residues. The germline CDR1 and CDR2 sequences are SGHVT and SQSDAQ. Here the CDR3 reads CARLRGGNYNEQFF. The CDR3 DNA reads TGTGCCAGACTACGGGGGGGAAATTACAATGAGCAGTTCTTC.

The table lists this clonotype with many counts. This rearrangement joins TRBV7-9 to TRBJ1-5; TRBD1 might be the D (5 bases). Germline V gene sequence: CDR1 SEHNR, CDR2 FQNEAQ (reference sequence). The CDR3 loop spans 14 amino acids. The V end was cut by 1 base, the J end by 7 bases, with 11 bases between. CDR3 DNA: TGTGCCAGCAGCTTAGAAGGGGTAAAGCAGCCCCAGCATTTT. Residues: CASSLEGVKQPQHF.

The chain joins TRBV28 to TRBJ2-7; perhaps TRBD1 as D (6 bases). The CDR3 runs 16 residues. CDR1 MDHEN and CDR2 SYDVKM come from the germline V gene. The V end lost 5 bases, the J end lost 6 bases, and 23 bases lay between the germline ends. CDR3 loop: CASSTPSAGEFGEQYF. DNA for the CDR3: TGTGCCAGCAGTACCCCATCGGCAGGGGAGTTTGGCGAGCAGTACTTC.

The chain links TRBV10-3 to TRBJ2-3, with 8 positions matching TRBD2. Germline CDR1 is ENHRY and CDR2 is SYGVKD. The CDR3 is made up of 15 amino acids. Trimming cost V 3 bases and J 3 bases; bases outside gene matches: 5. The DNA for the CDR3 is TGTGCCATCAGTGACGCGGGGGGATCGACAGATACGCAGTATTTT. Translation: CAISDAGGSTDTQYF.